A single sample is the source of the 2 T cell receptor beta chains below, sequenced in a study of T-cell memory formation after mild COVID-19. Each CDR3 protein gets one entry after TCRdb re-called the 5' RACE reads with MiXCR. The table has 350,000 or so distinct CDR3 sequences, 13% seen once. Sequenced material: PBMCs or a T cell subset sorted from them (not recorded which). These receptors all stem from a man between 18 and 29 years old who had mild COVID-19 (a few samples of this study predate the infection). Cell type and time point are not known.

The chain uses TRBV19 and TRBJ2-6; possible D gene TRBD2, 6 bases. CDR3 length: 15 amino acids. V dropped 7 bases and J dropped 5 bases, with 15 bases sitting between them. CDR1 is LNHDA and CDR2 is SQIVND in the germline V gene (reference sequence). CDR3 amino acids: CASTPGGNWANVLTF. The CDR3 bases are TGTGCCAGTACCCCTGGGGGGAATTGGGCCAACGTCCTGACTTTC.

The rearrangement uses TRBV6-2 or TRBV6-3 and TRBJ2-1, with D maybe TRBD1 (7 bases). The CDR3 extends over 13 amino acids. Germline V lookup: CDR1 MNHEY, CDR2 SVGEGT. V was trimmed by 7 bases and J by 5 bases, leaving 12 bases between them. CDR3 region: CASKQGRNNEQFF. The CDR3 nucleotides are TGTGCCAGCAAACAGGGGAGGAACAATGAGCAGTTCTTC.